This entry describes one T cell receptor beta chain. The sample is drawn from a study of blood T cell repertoires in COVID-19. Trimming cost V 4 bases and J 0 bases, with 6 bases left between them. The CDR3 covers 13 residues. Germline V gene sequence: CDR1 MNHEY, CDR2 SMNVEV (reference sequence). The assay was immunoSEQ multiplex PCR, and TCRdb's table has in-frame clones only and misses some. Of a few hundred thousand clones listed, about 87% are singletons. The J gene is TRBJ1-2, the V gene TRBV27, with D unclear. Sample: peripheral blood. The TCR comes from a woman aged 55-75 years with COVID-19, enrolled during active disease. CDR3 DNA sequence: TGTGCCAGCAGTTGGAGCCCTAACTATGGCTACACCTTC. This codes for CASSWSPNYGYTF.